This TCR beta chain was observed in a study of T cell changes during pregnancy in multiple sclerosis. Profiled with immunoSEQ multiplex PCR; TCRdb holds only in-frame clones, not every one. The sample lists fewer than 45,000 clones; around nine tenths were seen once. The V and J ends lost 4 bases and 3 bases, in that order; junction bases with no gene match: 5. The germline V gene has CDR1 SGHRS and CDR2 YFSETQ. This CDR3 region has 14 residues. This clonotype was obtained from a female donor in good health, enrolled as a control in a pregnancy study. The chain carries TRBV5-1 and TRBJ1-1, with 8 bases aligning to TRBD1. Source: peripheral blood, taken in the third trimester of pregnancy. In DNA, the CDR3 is TGCGCCAGCAGCACCCGGACAGGGCACACTGAAGCTTTCTTT. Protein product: CASSTRTGHTEAFF.